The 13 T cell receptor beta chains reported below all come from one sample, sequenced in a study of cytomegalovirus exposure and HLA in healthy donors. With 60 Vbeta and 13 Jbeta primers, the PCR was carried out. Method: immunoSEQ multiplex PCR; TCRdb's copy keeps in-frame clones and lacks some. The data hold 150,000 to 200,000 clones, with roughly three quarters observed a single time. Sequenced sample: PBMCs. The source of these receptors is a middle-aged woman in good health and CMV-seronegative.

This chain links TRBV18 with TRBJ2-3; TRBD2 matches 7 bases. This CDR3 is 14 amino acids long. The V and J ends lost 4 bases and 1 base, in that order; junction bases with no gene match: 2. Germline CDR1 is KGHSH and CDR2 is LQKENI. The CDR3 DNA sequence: TGTGCCAGCTCACGGCTAGCGGGCACAGATACGCAGTATTTT. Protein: CASSRLAGTDTQYF.

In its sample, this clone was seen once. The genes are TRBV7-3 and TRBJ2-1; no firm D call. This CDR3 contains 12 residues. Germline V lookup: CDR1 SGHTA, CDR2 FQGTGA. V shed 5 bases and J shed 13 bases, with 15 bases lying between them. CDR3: CASSPDLVRQFF. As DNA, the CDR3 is TGTGCCAGCAGCCCCGACCTAGTTCGACAGTTCTTC.

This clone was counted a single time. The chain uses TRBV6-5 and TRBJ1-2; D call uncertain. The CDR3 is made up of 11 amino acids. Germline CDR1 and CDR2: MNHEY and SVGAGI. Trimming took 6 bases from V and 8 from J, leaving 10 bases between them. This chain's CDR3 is CASRHREGYTF. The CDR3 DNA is TGTGCCAGCAGGCACCGGGAAGGCTACACCTTC.

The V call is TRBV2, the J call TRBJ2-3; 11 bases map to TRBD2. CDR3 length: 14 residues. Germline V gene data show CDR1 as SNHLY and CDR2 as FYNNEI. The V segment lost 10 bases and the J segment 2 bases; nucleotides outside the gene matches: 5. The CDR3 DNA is TGTGCCACCAGACTAGCGGGAACCACAGATACGCAGTATTTT. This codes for CATRLAGTTDTQYF.

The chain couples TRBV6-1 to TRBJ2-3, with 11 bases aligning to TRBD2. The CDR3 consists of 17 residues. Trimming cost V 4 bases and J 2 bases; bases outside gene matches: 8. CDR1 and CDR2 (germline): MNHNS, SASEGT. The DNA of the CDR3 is TGTGCCAGCAGTGTAGTTAGCGGGAGGGCCCTCACAGATACGCAGTATTTT. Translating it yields CASSVVSGRALTDTQYF.

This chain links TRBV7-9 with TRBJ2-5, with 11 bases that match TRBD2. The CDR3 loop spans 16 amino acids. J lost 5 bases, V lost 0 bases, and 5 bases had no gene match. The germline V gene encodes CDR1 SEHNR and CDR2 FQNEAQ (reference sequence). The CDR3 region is CASSLAPTSGIETQYF. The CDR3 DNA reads TGTGCCAGCAGCTTAGCCCCGACTAGCGGGATTGAGACCCAGTACTTC.

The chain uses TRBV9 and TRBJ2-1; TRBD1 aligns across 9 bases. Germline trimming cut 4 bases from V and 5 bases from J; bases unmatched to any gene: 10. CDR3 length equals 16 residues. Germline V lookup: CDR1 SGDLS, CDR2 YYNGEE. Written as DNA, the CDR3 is TGTGCCAGCAGCATCGGGACAGGGTGGGTTGACAATGAGCAGTTCTTC. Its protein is CASSIGTGWVDNEQFF.

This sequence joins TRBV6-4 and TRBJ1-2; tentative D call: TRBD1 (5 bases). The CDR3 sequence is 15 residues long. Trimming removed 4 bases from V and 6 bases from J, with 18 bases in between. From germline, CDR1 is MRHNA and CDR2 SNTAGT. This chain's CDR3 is CASSVNFQGRDGYTF. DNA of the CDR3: TGTGCCAGCAGTGTCAACTTCCAGGGAAGGGATGGCTACACCTTC.

CDR3 region: CASSYEGANTIYF. CDR3 nucleotides: TGTGCCAGCAGTTACGAGGGGGCGAACACCATATATTTT. The chain carries TRBV6-5 and TRBJ1-3; 7 bases map to TRBD1. V shed 2 bases and J 7 bases; nucleotides not matched to a gene: 2. The V gene's germline CDR1 is MNHEY and CDR2 SVGAGI. The CDR3 extends over 13 amino acids.

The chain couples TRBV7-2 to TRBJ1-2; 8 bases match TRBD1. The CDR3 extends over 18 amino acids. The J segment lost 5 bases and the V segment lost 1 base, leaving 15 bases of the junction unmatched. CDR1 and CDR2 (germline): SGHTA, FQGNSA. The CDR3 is CASSLVPLQGALGYGYTF. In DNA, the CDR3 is TGTGCCAGCAGCTTAGTCCCTTTGCAGGGGGCACTGGGTTATGGCTACACCTTC.

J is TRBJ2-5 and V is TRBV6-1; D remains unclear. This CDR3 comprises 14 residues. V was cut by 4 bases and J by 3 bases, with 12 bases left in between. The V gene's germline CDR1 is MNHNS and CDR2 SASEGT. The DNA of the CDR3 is TGTGCCAGCAGTGCTCTAGGCTCTAAAGAGACCCAGTACTTC. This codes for CASSALGSKETQYF.

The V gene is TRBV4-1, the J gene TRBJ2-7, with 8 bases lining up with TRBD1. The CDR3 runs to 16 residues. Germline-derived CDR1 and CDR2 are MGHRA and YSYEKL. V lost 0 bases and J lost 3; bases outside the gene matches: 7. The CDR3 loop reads CASSQDPGQAYYEQYF. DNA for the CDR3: TGCGCCAGCAGCCAAGACCCGGGACAGGCGTACTACGAGCAGTACTTC.

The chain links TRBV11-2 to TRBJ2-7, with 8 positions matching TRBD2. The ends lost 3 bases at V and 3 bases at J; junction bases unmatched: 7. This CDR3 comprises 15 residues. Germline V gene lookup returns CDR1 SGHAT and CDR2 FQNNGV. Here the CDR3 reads CASSFAGGLFYEQYF. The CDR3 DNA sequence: TGTGCCAGCAGCTTTGCGGGGGGCCTATTCTACGAGCAGTACTTC.